At least ten counts were recorded for the clone carrying this T cell receptor (beta chain). No antigen is known for it. This specimen belongs to a study of identical twins. The study, taken as a whole, reports: Zero-insertion results could be subject to partial confounding by invariant MAIT and iNKT cells.

TCRdb processed the 5' RACE reads anew with MiXCR; each CDR3 protein has one entry. The table records hundreds of thousands of distinct CDR3 sequences, around 12% of them present only once. This CDR3 region has 11 residues. In germline, CDR1 is DFQATT, CDR2 SNEGSKA (reference sequence). V shed 6 bases and J 4 bases; nucleotides not matched to a gene: 3. The same data also went into a second study, on yellow fever vaccine responses in identical twins.

This TCR was recovered from a woman aged 18-35 years in good health. Sequenced sample: PBMCs. V usage is TRBV20-1 and J usage is TRBJ2-7, with TRBD1 matching 7 bases. The CDR3 DNA sequence: TGCAGTGCCCCGGGACAGTACGAGCAGTACGTC. Encoded protein: CSAPGQYEQYV.